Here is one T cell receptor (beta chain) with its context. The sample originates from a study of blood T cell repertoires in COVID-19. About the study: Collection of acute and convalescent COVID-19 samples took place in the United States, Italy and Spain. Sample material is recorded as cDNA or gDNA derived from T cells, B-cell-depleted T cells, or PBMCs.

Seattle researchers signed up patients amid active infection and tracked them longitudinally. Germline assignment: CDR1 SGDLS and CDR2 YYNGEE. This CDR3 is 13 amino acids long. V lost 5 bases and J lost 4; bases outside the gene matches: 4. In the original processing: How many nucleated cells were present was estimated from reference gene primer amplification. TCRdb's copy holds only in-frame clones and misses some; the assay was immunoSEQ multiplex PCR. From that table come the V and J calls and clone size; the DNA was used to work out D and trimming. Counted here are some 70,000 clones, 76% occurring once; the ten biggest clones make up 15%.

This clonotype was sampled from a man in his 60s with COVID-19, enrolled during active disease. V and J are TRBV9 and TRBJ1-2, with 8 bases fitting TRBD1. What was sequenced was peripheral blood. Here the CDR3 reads CASSTGGPYGYTF. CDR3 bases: TGTGCCAGCAGTACAGGGGGGCCCTATGGCTACACCTTC. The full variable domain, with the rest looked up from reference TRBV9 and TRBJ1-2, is DSGVTQTPKHLITATGQRVTLRCSPRSGDLSVYWYQQSLDQGLQFLIQYYNGEERAKGNILERFSAQQFPDLHSELNLSSLELGDSALYFCASSTGGPYGYTFGSGTRLTVV.